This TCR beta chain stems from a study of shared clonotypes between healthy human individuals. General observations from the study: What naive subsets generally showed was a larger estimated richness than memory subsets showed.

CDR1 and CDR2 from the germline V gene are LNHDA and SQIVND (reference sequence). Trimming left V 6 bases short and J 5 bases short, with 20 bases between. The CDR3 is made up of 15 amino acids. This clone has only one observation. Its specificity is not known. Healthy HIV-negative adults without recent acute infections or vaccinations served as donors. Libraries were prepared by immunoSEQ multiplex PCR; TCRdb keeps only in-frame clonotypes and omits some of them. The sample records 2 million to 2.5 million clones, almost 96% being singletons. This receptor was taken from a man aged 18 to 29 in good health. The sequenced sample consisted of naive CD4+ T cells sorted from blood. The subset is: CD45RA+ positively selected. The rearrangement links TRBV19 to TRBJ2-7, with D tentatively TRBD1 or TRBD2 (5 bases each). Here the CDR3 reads CASSLFRDPPHEQYF. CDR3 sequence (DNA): TGTGCCAGTAGCCTCTTCCGGGACCCACCCCACGAGCAGTACTTC.